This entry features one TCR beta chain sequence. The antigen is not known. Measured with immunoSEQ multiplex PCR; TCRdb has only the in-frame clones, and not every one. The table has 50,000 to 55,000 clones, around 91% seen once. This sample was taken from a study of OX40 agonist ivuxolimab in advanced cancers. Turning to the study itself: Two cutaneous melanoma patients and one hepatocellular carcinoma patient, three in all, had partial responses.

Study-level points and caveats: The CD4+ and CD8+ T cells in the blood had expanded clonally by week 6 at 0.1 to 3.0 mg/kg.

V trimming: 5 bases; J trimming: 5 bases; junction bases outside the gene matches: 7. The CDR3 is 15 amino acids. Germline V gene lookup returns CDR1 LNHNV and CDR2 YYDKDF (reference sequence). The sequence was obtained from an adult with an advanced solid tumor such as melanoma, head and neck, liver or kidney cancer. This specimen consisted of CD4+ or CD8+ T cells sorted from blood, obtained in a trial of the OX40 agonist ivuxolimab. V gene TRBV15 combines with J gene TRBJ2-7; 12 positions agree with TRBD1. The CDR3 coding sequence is TGTGCCACCAGCTCCCGGGACAGGGGGCATAACGAGCAGTACTTC. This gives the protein CATSSRDRGHNEQYF.